This is a list of T cell receptor beta chains from one sample in a study of T cell repertoires in cytomegalovirus infection. These receptors' targets are unknown. Via MiXCR, TCRdb re-called the reads, giving one row per CDR3 protein. In the table there are roughly 130,000 distinct CDR3 sequences, roughly a quarter of which are singletons. Material: PBMCs, sequenced either directly or after in vitro stimulation (not recorded which). The source is a human donor in good health (CMV status not recorded). Some clones in this sample may be carry-over from other donors' samples. CDR3s include the opening cysteine and the closing phenylalanine or tryptophan. The order of the fields is V gene, J gene, D gene, clone size, CDR3 protein, CDR3 DNA. The D gene is left open where the match is weak. Some rows have no size entry. The others give once, few or many, or a class for an expanded clone.

>TRBV7-8|TRBJ2-5|NA|many
CASSRGAGPGETQYF
TGTGCCAGCAGCCGAGGGGCAGGGCCGGGAGAGACCCAGTACTTC
>TRBV30|TRBJ2-5|NA|NA
CAWSARGSGTQYF
TGTGCCTGGAGTGCCAGGGGTTCAGGGACCCAGTACTTC
>TRBV7-2|TRBJ2-7|TRBD1|many
CASSLRGTGSYEQYF
TGTGCCAGCAGCTTAAGAGGGACAGGGTCGTACGAGCAGTACTTC
>TRBV12-3/TRBV12-4|TRBJ1-2|NA|many
CASSWAGTAGYTF
TGTGCCAGCAGTTGGGCCGGGACCGCCGGCTACACCTTC
>TRBV27|TRBJ1-2|TRBD1|few
CASSPDRGLIGYTF
TGTGCCAGCAGTCCCGACAGGGGGCTTATAGGCTACACCTTC
>TRBV7-2|TRBJ2-1|NA|few
CASRPGPNDNEQFF
TGTGCCAGCAGGCCGGGACCGAACGACAATGAGCAGTTCTTC
>TRBV6-5|TRBJ1-1|NA|few
CASSYWGTNTEAFF
TGTGCCAGCAGTTACTGGGGCACTAACACTGAAGCTTTCTTT
>TRBV6-6|TRBJ2-5|NA|NA
CASTPRGRTYQETQYF
TGTGCCAGCACCCCCAGGGGACGCACCTACCAAGAGACCCAGTACTTC
>TRBV7-8|TRBJ2-1|NA|NA
CASSLGTASYNEQFF
TGTGCCAGCAGCTTAGGGACAGCCTCCTACAATGAGCAGTTCTTC
>TRBV6-2/TRBV6-3|TRBJ2-5|NA|few
CASSYAGGRETQYF
TGTGCCAGCAGTTACGCAGGGGGGCGAGAGACCCAGTACTTC
>TRBV4-1|TRBJ2-2|NA|NA
CASNQGLNTGELFF
TGCGCCAGCAATCAGGGGTTGAACACCGGGGAGCTGTTTTTT
>TRBV6-5|TRBJ1-2|TRBD1|NA
CASRDRVSSGYTF
TGTGCCAGCAGGGACAGGGTCAGCTCTGGCTACACCTTC
>TRBV11-2|TRBJ1-2|NA|few
CASSPRVRHGYTF
TGTGCCAGCAGCCCCCGTGTCCGGCATGGCTACACCTTC
>TRBV19|TRBJ2-7|TRBD2|NA
CASSIVGLAGGYEQYF
TGTGCCAGTAGTATAGTAGGACTAGCGGGAGGATACGAGCAGTACTTC
>TRBV7-2|TRBJ2-7|NA|NA
CASSGGVAPPDEQYF
TGTGCCAGCAGCGGGGGTGTGGCACCTCCGGACGAGCAGTACTTC
>TRBV10-1|TRBJ2-2|NA|NA
CASSDRGNGGELFF
TGCGCCAGCAGTGATCGGGGGAACGGCGGGGAGCTGTTTTTT
>TRBV4-1|TRBJ2-1|NA|few
CASSHGPLDNEQFF
TGCGCCAGCAGCCACGGACCCCTGGACAATGAGCAGTTCTTC
>TRBV28|TRBJ2-7|NA|NA
CASCTGTPSYEQYF
TGTGCCAGCTGCACAGGGACGCCTTCCTACGAGCAGTACTTC
>TRBV7-6|TRBJ1-1|NA|few
CASSLGRTGGSTEAFF
TGTGCCAGCAGCTTGGGGAGGACGGGAGGCAGCACTGAAGCTTTCTTT
>TRBV5-4|TRBJ1-5|TRBD1|NA
CASSPGQGAGQPQHF
TGTGCCAGCAGCCCCGGACAGGGGGCAGGTCAGCCCCAGCATTTT
>TRBV10-3|TRBJ1-5|NA|many
CAISGDTVRQPQHF
TGTGCCATCAGTGGTGACACGGTACGTCAGCCCCAGCATTTT
>TRBV29-1|TRBJ2-5|NA|NA
CSANRARQETQYF
TGCAGCGCCAACAGGGCCAGGCAAGAGACCCAGTACTTC
>TRBV20-1|TRBJ2-3|TRBD2|NA
CSGPSGVGTDTQYF
TGCAGTGGCCCTAGCGGGGTAGGCACAGATACGCAGTATTTT
>TRBV10-3|TRBJ2-1|NA|few
CAMGASERNEQFF
TGTGCCATGGGGGCTAGTGAGCGCAATGAGCAGTTCTTC
>TRBV7-2|TRBJ2-2|TRBD1|many
CASSKMGQGIGELFF
TGTGCCAGCAGCAAAATGGGACAGGGGATCGGGGAGCTGTTTTTT
>TRBV7-9|TRBJ2-3|NA|NA
CASSLARRQRTDTQYF
TGTGCCAGCAGCTTAGCACGGCGACAGAGGACAGATACGCAGTATTTT
>TRBV20-1|TRBJ2-1|NA|NA
CSARRSAVLYNEQFF
TGCAGTGCTAGAAGGTCGGCAGTGCTCTACAATGAGCAGTTCTTC
>TRBV6-1|TRBJ2-6|TRBD2|NA
CASSRTSGSSGANVLTF
TGTGCCAGCAGTCGGACTAGCGGTAGCTCTGGGGCCAACGTCCTGACTTTC
>TRBV15|TRBJ2-1|NA|NA
CATSDTPGNEQFF
TGTGCCACCAGCGATACTCCCGGGAATGAGCAGTTCTTC
>TRBV5-1|TRBJ2-7|NA|NA
CASREGRALSYEQYF
TGCGCCAGCAGAGAAGGCCGGGCCCTAAGCTACGAGCAGTACTTC